The source of this TCR beta chain is a study of a mutant IDH1 vaccine in newly diagnosed glioma (dated by TCRdb to the early 2020s). With regard to the full study: Vaccination was initiated 4-6 weeks after radiotherapy alone, or concurrently with temozolomide cycles in the chemotherapy-containing groups. Of the approximately 30 treated patients, about 60% were male and about 38% were female, and the mean age was approximately 40 years. Prior to enrollment, standard therapy consisting of radiotherapy alone, temozolomide alone, or radiochemotherapy with temozolomide had been administered to patients, with the combination being received by most patients. Visit V12 was the week-35 safety follow-up and visit V13 was the week-47 end of study. Six visits were used for peripheral blood collection: V03 (baseline), V05, V07, V10, V12 and V13. For exploratory analyses, longitudinal TCRB deep sequencing was carried out in 25 treated patients wherever samples were available.

General conclusions and limits of the study: Changes in the top peripheral T cell clonotypes picked up by TCRB sequencing did not appear to be linked to pseudoprogression. PBMC samples for TCRB deep sequencing were selected based on availability. Vaccine-induced immune responses across multiple MHC alleles were detected in approximately 94% of patients. According to the authors, sample limitations meant that analyses of patient blood samples could not be reproduced.

The label giving this sample's time point can be read as: week 47, end of study. Each vaccine dose was 300 ug of a 20-mer mutant IDH1 peptide in Montanide, given subcutaneously with topical imiquimod. Eight vaccinations were administered to patients in weeks 1, 3, 5, 7, 11, 15, 19 and 23, corresponding to visits V03 through V10. Newly diagnosed WHO grade 3 or 4 IDH1-mutant astrocytomas showing loss of nuclear ATRX were present in the donors. The samples were drawn from NOA16, a multicentre, single-arm, open-label phase I trial in Germany that tested a mutant IDH1 peptide vaccine in humans for the first time. Genomic DNA for TCRB sequencing was extracted from EDTA blood using the DNeasy Blood and Tissue Kit. Concerning this clone: Which antigen it targets is not known. No much larger clone is present one base from it, and per-base qualities are unavailable. This sample also contains other DNA sequences that code for the same CDR3.

From its cysteine to its phenylalanine, the CDR3 spans 13 amino acids. The only DNA kept is the CDR3, 39 bases in frame from the first base. Trimming takes 6 bases from V and 1 base from J, and the germline ends sit 9 bases apart. The germline V gene yields MNHNS for CDR1 and SASEGT for CDR2. Preparation of the library involved the immunoSEQ multiplex PCR assay. Rearranged TCR beta chain sequences were amplified using the hsTCRB Kit according to the manufacturer's protocol. An Illumina MiSeq was used to sequence the TCRB libraries. Under the source paper's analysis protocol: The proprietary platform of the kit vendor was used for demultiplexing, trimming and gene mapping. What TCRdb holds here is the immuneACCESS table cut down to in-frame rearrangements. Part of the clones is not present; checked against another copy, under half of the missing clones reflect an unresolved V gene, and the others are unexplained. V and J calls and clone size follow that table, whereas D and trimming were derived from the DNA. For this sample the table gives tens of thousands of clones, of which 70% to 85% were detected only once. 5.3% of the sample lies in the top ten.

The sequence came from a man aged 45-65 years with glioma. The source was PBMCs, collected from a glioma patient whose treatment included an IDH1 peptide vaccine. Here the chain combines TRBV6-1 and TRBJ1-1; the D gene cannot be resolved reliably. The CDR3 has the sequence CASRVTENTEAFF. The DNA sequence is TGTGCCAGCAGGGTGACGGAGAACACTGAAGCTTTCTTT.